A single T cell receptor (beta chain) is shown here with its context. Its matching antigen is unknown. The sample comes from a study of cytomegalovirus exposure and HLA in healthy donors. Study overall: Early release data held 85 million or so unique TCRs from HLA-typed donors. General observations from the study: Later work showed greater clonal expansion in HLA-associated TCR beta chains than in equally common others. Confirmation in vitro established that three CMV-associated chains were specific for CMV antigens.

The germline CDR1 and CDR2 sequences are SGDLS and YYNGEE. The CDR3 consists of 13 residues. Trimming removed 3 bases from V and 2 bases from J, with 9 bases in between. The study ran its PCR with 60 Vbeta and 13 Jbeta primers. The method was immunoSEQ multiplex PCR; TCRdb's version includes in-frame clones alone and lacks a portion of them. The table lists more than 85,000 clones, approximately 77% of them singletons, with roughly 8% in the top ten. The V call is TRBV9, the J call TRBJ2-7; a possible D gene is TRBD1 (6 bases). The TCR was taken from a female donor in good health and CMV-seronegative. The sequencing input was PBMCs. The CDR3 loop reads CASSADRTYEQYF. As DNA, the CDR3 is TGTGCCAGCAGCGCGGACAGAACCTACGAGCAGTACTTC.